This T cell receptor beta chain was retrieved from a study of cytomegalovirus exposure and HLA in healthy donors. The wider study: From approximately 170 million T cells, an earlier analysis saw 120 million or so unique TCR beta sequences. The study, taken as a whole, reports: About 87% or about 30% of the time was how often most TCR beta V segments were productive, according to an earlier analysis. Presence/absence analyses treated sequencing depth as roughly uniform across donors. The classifier, whose performance was assessed in both the original and validation cohorts, reportedly diagnosed cytomegalovirus status with high specificity and sensitivity.

This clone has a single count. Its antigen is undetermined. CDR1 and CDR2 (germline): DFQATT, SNEGSKA (reference sequence). Trimming stripped 3 bases from V and 11 bases from J, with 13 bases between. The CDR3 totals 11 residues. Researchers ran the PCR with 60 Vbeta and 13 Jbeta primers. Here immunoSEQ multiplex PCR was the method, and the copy in TCRdb shows in-frame clones only, minus some. The sample lists some 40,000 clones; about 60% were seen once. This rearrangement joins TRBV20-1 to TRBJ1-1; weak D call: TRBD1 (5 bases). Sequencing was done on a sample of PBMCs. The origin of this receptor is a man aged 55 to 70 in good health and CMV-seropositive. The CDR3, as DNA: TGCAGTGCTAGGGCGCCTGGGGGGGCTTTCTTT. The encoded protein is CSARAPGGAFF.